Here is one T cell receptor beta chain with its context. Its antigen is as yet unknown. The sample comes from a study of regulatory T cells in long-lasting Graves disease. Assembly of TCR beta libraries relied on iRepertoire HTBI primers together with Arm-PCR of CDR3 regions. MiXCR was run by TCRdb on the multiplex PCR reads, yielding one entry per CDR3 protein. The repertoire includes 550,000 to 650,000 distinct CDR3 sequences, roughly 16% of them detected once, and around 13% sits in the top ten. Time point denoted: newly diagnosed GD, antithyroid drugs for less than 3 months. TCR sequences were obtained from RNA taken from PBMCs. General study results and limits: The study found persistent patients shared more public clonotypes (2,741) than new patients (over 900).

The data also belong to a second study, concerning T cells in Graves' hyperthyroidism and ophthalmopathy.

The sequence was obtained from a man between 18 and 35 years old with Graves disease. The source was peripheral blood mononuclear cells (PBMCs), collected at new diagnosis, from a patient treated with antithyroid drugs.

This CDR3 reads CSATYRDPWGEQYF. CDR3 bases: TGCAGTGCTACCTACCGGGACCCCTGGGGCGAGCAGTACTTC. The rearrangement joins TRBV20-1 to TRBJ2-7; D is perhaps TRBD1 or TRBD2 (5 bases each). The V gene's germline CDR1 is DFQATT and CDR2 SNEGSKA (reference sequence). This CDR3 has 14 amino acids. The ends were cut back, 4 bases at V and 6 bases at J, with 19 bases in the middle.